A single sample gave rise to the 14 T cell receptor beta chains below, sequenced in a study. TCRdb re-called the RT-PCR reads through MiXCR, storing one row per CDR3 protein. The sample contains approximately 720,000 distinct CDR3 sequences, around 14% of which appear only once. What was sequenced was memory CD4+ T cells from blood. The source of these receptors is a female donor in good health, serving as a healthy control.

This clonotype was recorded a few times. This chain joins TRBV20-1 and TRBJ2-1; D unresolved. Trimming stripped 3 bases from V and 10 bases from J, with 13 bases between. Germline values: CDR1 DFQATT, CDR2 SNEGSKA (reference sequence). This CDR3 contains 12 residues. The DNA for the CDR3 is TGCAGTGCTAGTGGCTCCGAACGCGAGCAGTTCTTC. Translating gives CSASGSEREQFF.

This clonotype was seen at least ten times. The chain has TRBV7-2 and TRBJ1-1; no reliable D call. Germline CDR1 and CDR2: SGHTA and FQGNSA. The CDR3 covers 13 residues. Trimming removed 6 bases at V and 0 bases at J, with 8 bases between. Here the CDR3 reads CASSSDMNTEAFF. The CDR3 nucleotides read TGTGCCAGCAGTTCAGACATGAACACTGAAGCTTTCTTT.

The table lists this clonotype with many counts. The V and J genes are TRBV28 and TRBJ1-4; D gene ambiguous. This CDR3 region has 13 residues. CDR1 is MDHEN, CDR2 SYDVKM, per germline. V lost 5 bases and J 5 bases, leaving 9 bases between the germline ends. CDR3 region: CASSNTRNEKLFF. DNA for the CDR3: TGTGCCAGCAGTAACACCAGGAATGAAAAACTGTTTTTT.

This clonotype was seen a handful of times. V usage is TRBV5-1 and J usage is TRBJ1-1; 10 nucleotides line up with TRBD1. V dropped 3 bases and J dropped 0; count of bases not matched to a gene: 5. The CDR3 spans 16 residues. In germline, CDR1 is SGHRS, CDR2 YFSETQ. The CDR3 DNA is TGCGCCAGCAGCTCCGGACAGGGGGGGATGAACACTGAAGCTTTCTTT. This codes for CASSSGQGGMNTEAFF. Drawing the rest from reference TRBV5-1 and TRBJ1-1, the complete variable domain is KAGVTQTPRYLIKTRGQQVTLSCSPISGHRSVSWYQQTPGQGLQFLFEYFSETQRNKGNFPGRFSGRQFSNSRSEMNVSTLELGDSALYLCASSSGQGGMNTEAFFGQGTRLTVV.

This chain's CDR3 is CASSSTWAGNTIYF. The DNA of the CDR3 is TGTGCCAGCAGTTCGACCTGGGCGGGCAACACCATATATTTT. V and J are TRBV6-5 and TRBJ1-3; no firm D call. Germline loops: CDR1 MNHEY, CDR2 SVGAGI. CDR3 length: 14 amino acids. V lost 4 bases, J lost 7 bases, and 14 bases lay in between.

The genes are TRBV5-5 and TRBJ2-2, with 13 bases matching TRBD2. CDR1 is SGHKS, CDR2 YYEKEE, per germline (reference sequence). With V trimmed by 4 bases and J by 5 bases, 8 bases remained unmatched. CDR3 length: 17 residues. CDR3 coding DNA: TGTGCCAGCAGCCCCGGACCGACTAGCGGGGGGACCGGGGAGCTGTTTTTT. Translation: CASSPGPTSGGTGELFF.

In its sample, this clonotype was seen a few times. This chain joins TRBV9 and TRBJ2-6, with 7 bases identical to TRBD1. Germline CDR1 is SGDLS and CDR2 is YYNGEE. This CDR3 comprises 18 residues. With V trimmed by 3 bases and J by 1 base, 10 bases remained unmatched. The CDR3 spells CASSADPGQHSGANVLTF. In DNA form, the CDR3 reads TGTGCCAGCAGCGCGGACCCGGGACAGCATTCTGGGGCCAACGTCCTGACTTTC.

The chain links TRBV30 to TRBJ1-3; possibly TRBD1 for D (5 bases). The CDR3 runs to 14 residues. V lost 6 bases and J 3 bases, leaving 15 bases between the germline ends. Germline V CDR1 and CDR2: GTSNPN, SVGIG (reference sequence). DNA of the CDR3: TGTGCCTGTGGAGAGGGGCAGGGTGGAAACACCATATATTTT. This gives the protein CACGEGQGGNTIYF.

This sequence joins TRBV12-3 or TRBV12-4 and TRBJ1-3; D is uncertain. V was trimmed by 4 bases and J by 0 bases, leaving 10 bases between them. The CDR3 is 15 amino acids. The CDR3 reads CASSSSLSSGNTIYF. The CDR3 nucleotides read TGTGCCAGCAGTTCATCCCTGAGCTCTGGAAACACCATATATTTT.

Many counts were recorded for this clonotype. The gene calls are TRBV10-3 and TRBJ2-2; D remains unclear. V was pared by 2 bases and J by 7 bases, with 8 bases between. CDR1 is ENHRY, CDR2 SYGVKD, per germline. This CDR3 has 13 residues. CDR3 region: CAISEMASGELFF. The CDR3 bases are TGTGCCATCAGTGAGATGGCAAGCGGGGAGCTGTTTTTT.

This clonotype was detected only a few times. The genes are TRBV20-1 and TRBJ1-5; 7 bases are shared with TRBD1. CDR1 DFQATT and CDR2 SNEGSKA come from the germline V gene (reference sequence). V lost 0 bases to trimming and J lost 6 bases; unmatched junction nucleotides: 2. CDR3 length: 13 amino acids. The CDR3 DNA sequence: TGCAGTGCTAGAGATGGGACAGTTCAGCCCCAGCATTTT. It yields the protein CSARDGTVQPQHF.

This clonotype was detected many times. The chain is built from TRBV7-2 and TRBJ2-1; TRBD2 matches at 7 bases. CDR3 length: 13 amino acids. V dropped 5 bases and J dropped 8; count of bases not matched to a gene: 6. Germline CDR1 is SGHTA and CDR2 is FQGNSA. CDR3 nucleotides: TGTGCCAGCAGCCCGACTAGCAGTCATGAGCAGTTCTTC. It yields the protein CASSPTSSHEQFF.

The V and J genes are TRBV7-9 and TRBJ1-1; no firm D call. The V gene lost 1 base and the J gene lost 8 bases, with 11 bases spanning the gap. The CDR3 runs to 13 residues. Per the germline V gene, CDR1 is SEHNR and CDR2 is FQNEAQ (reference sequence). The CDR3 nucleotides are TGTGCCAGCAGCTTAGAGAGGTTTGCCGAAGCTTTCTTT. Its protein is CASSLERFAEAFF.

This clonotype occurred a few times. The chain's CDR3 is CSVRRGTSGAETQYF. CDR3 DNA sequence: TGCAGTGTAAGGAGAGGGACTAGCGGGGCAGAGACCCAGTACTTC. The rearrangement joins TRBV20-1 to TRBJ2-5, with 13 bases that match TRBD2. CDR1 and CDR2 (germline): DFQATT, SNEGSKA (reference sequence). The V and J ends lost 7 bases and 4 bases, in that order; junction bases with no gene match: 9. The CDR3 totals 15 residues.